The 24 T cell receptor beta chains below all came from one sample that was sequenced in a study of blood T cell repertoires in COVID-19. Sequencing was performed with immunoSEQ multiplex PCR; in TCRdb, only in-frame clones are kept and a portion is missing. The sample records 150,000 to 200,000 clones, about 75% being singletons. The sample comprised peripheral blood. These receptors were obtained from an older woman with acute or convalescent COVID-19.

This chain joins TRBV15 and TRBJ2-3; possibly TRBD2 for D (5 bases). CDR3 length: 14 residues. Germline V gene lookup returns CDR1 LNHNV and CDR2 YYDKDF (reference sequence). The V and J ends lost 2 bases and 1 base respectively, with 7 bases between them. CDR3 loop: CATSRLAGTDTQYF. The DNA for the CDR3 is TGTGCCACCAGCAGACTAGCAGGCACAGATACGCAGTATTTT.

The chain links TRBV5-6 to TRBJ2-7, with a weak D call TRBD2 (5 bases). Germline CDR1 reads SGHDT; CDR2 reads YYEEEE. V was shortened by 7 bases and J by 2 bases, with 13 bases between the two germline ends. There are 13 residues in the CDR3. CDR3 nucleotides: TGTGCCAGCGTGAGCTACGGGACCTACGAGCAGTACTTC. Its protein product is CASVSYGTYEQYF. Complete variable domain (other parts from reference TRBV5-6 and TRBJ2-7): DAGVTQSPTHLIKTRGQQVTLRCSPKSGHDTVSWYQQALGQGPQFIFQYYEEEERQRGNFPDRFSGHQFPNYSSELNVNALLLGDSALYLCASVSYGTYEQYFGPGTRLTVT.

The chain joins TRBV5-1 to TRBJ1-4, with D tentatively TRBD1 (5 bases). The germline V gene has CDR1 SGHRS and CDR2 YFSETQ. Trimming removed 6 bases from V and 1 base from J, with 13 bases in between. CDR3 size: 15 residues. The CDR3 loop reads CASNSLGGTNEKLFF. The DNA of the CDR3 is TGCGCCAGCAATTCTCTCGGGGGAACTAATGAAAAACTGTTTTTT.

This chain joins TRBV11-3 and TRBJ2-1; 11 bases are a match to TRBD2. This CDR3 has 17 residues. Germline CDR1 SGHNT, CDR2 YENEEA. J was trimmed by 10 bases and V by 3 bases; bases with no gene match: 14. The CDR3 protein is CASSFDSRLAGRGEQFF. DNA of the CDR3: TGTGCCAGCAGCTTTGATTCACGACTAGCGGGGCGGGGGGAGCAGTTCTTC. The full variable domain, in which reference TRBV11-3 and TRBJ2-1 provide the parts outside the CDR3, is EAGVVQSPRYKIIEKKQPVAFWCNPISGHNTLYWYLQNLGQGPELLIRYENEEAVDDSQLPKDRFSAERLKGVDSTLKIQPAELGDSAVYLCASSFDSRLAGRGEQFFGPGTRLTVL.

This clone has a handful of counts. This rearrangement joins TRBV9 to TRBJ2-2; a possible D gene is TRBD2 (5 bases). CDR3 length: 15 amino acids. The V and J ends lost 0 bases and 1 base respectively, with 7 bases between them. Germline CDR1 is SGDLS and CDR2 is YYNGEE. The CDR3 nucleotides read TGTGCCAGCAGCGTAGTAGGAGGGAACACCGGGGAGCTGTTTTTT. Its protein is CASSVVGGNTGELFF.

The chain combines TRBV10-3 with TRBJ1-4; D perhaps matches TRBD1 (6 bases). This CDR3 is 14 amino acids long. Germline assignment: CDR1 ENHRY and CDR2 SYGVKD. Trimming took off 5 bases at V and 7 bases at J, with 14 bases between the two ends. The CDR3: CAISLGQQGEKLFF. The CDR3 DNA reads TGTGCCATCAGTCTCGGACAGCAGGGTGAAAAACTGTTTTTT.

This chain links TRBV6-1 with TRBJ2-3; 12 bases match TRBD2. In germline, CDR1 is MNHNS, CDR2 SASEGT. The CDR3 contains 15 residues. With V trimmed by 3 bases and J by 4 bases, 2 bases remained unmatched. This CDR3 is CASSETSGRADTQYF. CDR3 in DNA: TGTGCCAGCAGTGAGACTAGCGGGAGAGCAGATACGCAGTATTTT.

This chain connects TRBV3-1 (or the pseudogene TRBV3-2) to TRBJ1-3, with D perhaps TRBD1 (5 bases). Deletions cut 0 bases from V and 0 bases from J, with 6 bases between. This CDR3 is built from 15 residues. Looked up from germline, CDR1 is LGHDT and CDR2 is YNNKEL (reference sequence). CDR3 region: CASSQETVSGNTIYF. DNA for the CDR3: TGTGCCAGCAGCCAAGAGACAGTCTCTGGAAACACCATATATTTT.

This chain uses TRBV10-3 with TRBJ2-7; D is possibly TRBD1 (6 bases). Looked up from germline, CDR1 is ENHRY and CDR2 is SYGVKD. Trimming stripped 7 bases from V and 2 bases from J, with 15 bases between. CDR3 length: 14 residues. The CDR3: CAITRDGGPYEQYF. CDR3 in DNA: TGTGCCATCACGAGGGATGGGGGCCCCTACGAGCAGTACTTC.

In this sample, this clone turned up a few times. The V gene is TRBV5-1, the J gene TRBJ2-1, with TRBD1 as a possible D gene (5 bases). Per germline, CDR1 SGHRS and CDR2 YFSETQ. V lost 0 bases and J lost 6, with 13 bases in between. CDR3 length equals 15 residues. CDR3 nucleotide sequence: TGCGCCAGCAGCTTGGAGGGGCCTGCTTCCAATGAGCAGTTCTTC. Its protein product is CASSLEGPASNEQFF.

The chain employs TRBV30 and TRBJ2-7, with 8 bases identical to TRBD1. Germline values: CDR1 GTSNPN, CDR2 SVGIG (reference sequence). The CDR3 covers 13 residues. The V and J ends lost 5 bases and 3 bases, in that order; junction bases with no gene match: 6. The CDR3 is CAWGRDRNYEQYF. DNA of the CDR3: TGTGCCTGGGGCCGGGACAGGAACTACGAGCAGTACTTC.

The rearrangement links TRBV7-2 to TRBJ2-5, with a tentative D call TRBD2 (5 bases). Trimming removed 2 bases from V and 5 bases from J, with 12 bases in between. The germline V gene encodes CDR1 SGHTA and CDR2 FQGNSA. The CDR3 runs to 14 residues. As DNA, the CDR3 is TGTGCCAGCAGCTTAAACGGGGTGGGGGAGACCCAGTACTTC. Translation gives CASSLNGVGETQYF.

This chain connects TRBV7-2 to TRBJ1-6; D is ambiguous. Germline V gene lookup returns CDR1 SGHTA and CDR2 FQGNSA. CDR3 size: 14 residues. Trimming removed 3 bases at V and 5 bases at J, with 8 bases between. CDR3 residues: CASSFSGNNSPLHF. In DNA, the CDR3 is TGTGCCAGCAGCTTCTCGGGGAATAATTCACCCCTCCACTTT.

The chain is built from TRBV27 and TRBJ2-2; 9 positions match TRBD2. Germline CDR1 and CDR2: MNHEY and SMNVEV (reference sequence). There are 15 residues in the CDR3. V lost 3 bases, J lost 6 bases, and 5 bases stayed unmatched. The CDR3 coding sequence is TGTGCCAGCAGTTTGGGGCGGGAGGGGGCCGGGGAGCTGTTTTTT. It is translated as CASSLGREGAGELFF.

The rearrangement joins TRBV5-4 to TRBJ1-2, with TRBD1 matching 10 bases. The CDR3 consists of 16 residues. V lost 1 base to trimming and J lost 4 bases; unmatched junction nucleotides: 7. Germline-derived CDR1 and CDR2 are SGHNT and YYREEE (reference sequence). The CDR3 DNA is TGTGCCAGCAGCTTGAATATGGGACAGGGGAGCTATGGCTACACCTTC. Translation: CASSLNMGQGSYGYTF.

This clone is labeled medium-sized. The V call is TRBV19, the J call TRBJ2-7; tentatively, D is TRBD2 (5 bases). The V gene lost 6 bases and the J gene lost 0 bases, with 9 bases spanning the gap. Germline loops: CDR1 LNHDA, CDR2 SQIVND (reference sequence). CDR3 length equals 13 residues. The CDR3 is CASSASLSYEQYF. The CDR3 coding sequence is TGTGCCAGTAGCGCTAGCCTCTCCTACGAGCAGTACTTC.

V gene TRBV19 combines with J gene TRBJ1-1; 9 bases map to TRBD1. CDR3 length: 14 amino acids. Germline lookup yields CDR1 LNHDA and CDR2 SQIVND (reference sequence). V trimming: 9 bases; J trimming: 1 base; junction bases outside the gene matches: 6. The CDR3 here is CASRMTGGNTEAFF. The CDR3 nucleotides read TGTGCCAGCAGGATGACAGGGGGGAACACTGAAGCTTTCTTT.

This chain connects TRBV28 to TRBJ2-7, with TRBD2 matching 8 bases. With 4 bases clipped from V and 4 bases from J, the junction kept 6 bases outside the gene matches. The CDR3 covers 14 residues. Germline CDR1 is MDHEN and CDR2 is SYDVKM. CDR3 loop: CASSSIAGLYEQYF. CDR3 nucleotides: TGTGCCAGCAGTTCCATAGCGGGGTTATACGAGCAGTACTTC.

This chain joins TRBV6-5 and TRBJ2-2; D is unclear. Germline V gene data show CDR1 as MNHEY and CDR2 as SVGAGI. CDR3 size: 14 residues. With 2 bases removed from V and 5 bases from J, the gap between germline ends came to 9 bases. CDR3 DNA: TGTGCCAGCAGTTACAATCGAGAGACCGGGGAGCTGTTTTTT. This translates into CASSYNRETGELFF.

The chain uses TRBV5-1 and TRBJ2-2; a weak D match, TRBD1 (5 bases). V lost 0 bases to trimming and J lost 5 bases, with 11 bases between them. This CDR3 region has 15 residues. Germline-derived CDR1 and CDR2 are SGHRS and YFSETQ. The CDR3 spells CASSLAQGETGELFF. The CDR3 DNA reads TGCGCCAGCAGCTTGGCCCAGGGTGAAACCGGGGAGCTGTTTTTT.

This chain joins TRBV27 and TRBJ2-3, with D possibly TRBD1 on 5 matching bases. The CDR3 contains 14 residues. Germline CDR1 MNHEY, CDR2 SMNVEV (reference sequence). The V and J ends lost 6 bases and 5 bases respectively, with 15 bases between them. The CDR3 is CASRGAGFLDTQYF. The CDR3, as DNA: TGTGCCAGCAGAGGCGCAGGGTTTTTAGATACGCAGTATTTT.

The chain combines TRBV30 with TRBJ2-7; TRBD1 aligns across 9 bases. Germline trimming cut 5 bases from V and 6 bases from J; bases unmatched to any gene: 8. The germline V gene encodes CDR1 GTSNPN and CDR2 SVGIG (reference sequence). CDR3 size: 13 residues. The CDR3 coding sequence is TGTGCCTGGGTACAGGGGGCCGTTGGCGAGCAGTACTTC. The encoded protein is CAWVQGAVGEQYF.

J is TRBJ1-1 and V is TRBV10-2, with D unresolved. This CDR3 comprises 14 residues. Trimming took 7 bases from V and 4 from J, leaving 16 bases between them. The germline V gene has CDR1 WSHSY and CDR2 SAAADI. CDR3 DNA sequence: TGCGCCAGCATGTCCACAGCTCGGGGCACTGAAGCTTTCTTT. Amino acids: CASMSTARGTEAFF.

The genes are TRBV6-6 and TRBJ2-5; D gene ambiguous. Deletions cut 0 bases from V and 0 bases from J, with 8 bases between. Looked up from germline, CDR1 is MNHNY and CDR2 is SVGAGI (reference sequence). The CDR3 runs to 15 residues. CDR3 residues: CASSYSLEYQETQYF. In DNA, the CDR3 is TGTGCCAGCAGTTACTCCCTCGAGTACCAAGAGACCCAGTACTTC.